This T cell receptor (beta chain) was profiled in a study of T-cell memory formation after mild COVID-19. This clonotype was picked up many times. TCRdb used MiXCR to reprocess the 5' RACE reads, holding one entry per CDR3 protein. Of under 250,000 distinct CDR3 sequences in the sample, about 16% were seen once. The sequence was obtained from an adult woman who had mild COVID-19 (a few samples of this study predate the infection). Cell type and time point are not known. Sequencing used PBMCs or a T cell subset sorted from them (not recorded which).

The CDR3 sequence: CARSGGPADTQYF. The CDR3 nucleotides are TGTGCCAGGAGTGGGGGGCCTGCAGATACGCAGTATTTT. The chain links TRBV10-3 to TRBJ2-3; D possibly matches TRBD1 or TRBD2 (6 bases each). CDR3 size: 13 residues. Deletions cut 10 bases from V and 4 bases from J, with 15 bases between. Germline assignment: CDR1 ENHRY and CDR2 SYGVKD.